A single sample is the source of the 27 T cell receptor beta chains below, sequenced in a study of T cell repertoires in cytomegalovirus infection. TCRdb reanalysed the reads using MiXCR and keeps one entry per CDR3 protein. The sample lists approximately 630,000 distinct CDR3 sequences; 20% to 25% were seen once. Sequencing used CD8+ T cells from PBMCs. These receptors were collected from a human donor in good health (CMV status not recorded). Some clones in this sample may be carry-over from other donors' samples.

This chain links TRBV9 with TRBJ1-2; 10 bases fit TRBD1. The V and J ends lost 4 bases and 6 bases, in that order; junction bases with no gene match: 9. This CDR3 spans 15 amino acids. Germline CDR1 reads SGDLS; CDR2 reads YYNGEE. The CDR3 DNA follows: TGTGCCAGCAGCTTTAAGACAGGGGGCTACGATGGCTACACCTTC. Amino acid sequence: CASSFKTGGYDGYTF.

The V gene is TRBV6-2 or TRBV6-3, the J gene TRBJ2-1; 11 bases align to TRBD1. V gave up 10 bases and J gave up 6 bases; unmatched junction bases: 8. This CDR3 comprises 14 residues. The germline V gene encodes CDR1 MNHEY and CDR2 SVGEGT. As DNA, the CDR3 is TGTGCCACATGGGGGACAGGGGGTTTCAATGAGCAGTTCTTC. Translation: CATWGTGGFNEQFF.

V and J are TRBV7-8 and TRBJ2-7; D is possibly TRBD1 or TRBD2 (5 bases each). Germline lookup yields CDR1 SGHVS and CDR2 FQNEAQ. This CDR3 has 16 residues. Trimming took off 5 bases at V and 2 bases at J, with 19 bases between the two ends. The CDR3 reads CASSIMGPTAPYEQYV. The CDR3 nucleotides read TGTGCCAGCAGCATCATGGGACCAACCGCCCCCTACGAGCAGTACGTC.

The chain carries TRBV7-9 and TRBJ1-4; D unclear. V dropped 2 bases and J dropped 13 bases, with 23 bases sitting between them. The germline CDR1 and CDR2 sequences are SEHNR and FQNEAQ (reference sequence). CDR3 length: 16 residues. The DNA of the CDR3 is TGTGCCAGCAGCTTAAGTACGTTGGAGAGGGCAGACGGACTGTTTTTT. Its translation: CASSLSTLERADGLFF.

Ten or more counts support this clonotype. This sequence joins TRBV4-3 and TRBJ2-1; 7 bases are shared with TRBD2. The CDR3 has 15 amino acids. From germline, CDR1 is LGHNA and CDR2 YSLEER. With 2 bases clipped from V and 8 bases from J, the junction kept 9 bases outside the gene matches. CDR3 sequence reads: CASSQLGRDGDEQFF. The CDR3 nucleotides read TGCGCCAGCAGCCAACTAGGGAGGGATGGCGATGAGCAGTTCTTC.

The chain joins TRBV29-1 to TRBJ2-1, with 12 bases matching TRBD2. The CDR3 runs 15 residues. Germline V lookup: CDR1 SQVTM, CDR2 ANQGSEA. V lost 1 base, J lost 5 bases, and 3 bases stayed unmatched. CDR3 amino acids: CSVEASGGGNNEQFF. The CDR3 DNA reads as TGCAGCGTTGAAGCTAGCGGGGGGGGGAACAATGAGCAGTTCTTC.

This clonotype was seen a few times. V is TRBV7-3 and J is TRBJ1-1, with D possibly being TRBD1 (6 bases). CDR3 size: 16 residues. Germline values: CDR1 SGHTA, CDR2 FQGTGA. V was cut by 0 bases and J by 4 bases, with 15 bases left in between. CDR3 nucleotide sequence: TGTGCCAGCAGCTTAACCGGGACCCGGGGGGCCACTGAAGCTTTCTTT. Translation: CASSLTGTRGATEAFF.

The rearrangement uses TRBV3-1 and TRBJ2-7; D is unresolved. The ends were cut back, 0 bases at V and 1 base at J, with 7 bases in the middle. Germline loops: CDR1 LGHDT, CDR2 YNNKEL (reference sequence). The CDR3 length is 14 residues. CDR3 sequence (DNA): TGTGCCAGCAGCCAAGATTCAGGTTCCTACGAGCAGTACTTC. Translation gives CASSQDSGSYEQYF.

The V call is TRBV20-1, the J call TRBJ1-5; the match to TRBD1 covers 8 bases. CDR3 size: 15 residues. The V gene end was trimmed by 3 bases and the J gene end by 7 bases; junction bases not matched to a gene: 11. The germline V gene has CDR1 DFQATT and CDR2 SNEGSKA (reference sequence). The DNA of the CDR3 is TGCAGTGCTAGTAAAAGGACAGGGAATACGCAGCCCCAGCATTTT. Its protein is CSASKRTGNTQPQHF.

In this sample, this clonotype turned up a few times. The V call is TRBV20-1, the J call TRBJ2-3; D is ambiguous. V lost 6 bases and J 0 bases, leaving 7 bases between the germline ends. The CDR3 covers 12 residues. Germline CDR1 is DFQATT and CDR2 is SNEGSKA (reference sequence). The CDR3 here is CSARTSTDTQYF. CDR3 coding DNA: TGCAGTGCCCGCACGAGCACAGATACGCAGTATTTT.

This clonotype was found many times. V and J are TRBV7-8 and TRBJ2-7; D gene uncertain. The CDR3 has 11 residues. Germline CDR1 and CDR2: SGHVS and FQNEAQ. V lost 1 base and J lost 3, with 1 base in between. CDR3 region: CASSLVYEQYF. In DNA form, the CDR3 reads TGTGCCAGCAGCTTAGTCTACGAGCAGTACTTC.

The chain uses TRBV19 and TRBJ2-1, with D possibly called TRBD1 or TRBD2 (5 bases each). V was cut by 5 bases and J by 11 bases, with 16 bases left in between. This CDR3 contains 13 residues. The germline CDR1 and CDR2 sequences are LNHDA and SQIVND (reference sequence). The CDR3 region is CASSWGYGGQQFF. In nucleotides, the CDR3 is TGTGCCAGTAGTTGGGGGTATGGGGGTCAGCAGTTCTTC.

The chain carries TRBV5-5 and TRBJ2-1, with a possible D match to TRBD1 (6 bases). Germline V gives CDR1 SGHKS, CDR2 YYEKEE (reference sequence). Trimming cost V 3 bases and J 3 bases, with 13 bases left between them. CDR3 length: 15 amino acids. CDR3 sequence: CASSSAGEYYNEQFF. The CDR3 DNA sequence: TGTGCCAGCAGCTCGGCAGGGGAATACTACAATGAGCAGTTCTTC.

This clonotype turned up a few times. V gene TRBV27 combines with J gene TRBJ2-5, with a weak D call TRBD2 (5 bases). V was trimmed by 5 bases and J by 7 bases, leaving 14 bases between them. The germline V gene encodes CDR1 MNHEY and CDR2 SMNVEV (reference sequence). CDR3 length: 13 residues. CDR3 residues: CASSPDWALTQYF. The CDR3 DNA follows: TGTGCCAGCAGTCCGGACTGGGCATTGACCCAGTACTTC.

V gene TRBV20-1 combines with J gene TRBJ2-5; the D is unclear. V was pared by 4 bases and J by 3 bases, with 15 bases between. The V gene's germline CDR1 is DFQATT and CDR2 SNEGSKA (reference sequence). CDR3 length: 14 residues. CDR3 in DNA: TGCAGTGCTATGGTGGCTGATCCGAAAGAGACCCAGTACTTC. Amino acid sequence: CSAMVADPKETQYF.

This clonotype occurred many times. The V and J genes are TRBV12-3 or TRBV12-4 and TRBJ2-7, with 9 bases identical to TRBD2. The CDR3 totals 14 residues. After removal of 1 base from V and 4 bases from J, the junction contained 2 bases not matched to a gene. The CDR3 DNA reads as TGTGCCAGCAGTTTAGGCGGGGGGGAATACGAGCAGTACTTC. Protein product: CASSLGGGEYEQYF.

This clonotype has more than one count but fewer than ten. CDR3 in DNA: TGTGCCAGCAGCTTAACGTACGGATTGGAAGATACGCAGTATTTT. Translating gives CASSLTYGLEDTQYF. V and J are TRBV7-9 and TRBJ2-3; D gene unclear. Trimming removed 2 bases from V and 5 bases from J, with 14 bases in between. The CDR3 runs 15 residues. CDR1 SEHNR and CDR2 FQNEAQ come from the germline V gene (reference sequence).

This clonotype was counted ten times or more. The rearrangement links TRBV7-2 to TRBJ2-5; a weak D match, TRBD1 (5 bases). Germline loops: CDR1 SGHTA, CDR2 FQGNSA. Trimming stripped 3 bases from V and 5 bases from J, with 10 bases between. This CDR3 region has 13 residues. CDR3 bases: TGTGCCAGCAGCTTGAAGGGGTTCGAGACCCAGTACTTC. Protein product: CASSLKGFETQYF.

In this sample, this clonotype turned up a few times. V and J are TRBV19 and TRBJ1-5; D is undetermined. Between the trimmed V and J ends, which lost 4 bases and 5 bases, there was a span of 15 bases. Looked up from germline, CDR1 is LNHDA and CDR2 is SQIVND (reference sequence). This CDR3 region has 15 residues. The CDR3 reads CASSTAREFHQPQHF. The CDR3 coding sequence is TGTGCCAGTAGTACGGCACGGGAATTCCATCAGCCCCAGCATTTT.

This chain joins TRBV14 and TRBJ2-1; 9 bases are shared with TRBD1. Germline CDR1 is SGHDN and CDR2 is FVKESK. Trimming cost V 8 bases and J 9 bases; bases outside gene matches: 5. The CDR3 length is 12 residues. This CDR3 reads CASSGTGIEQFF. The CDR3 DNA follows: TGTGCCAGCTCCGGGACAGGGATTGAGCAGTTCTTC. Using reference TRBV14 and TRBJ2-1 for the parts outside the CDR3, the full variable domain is EAGVTQFPSHSVIEKGQTVTLRCDPISGHDNLYWYRRVMGKEIKFLLHFVKESKQDESGMPNNRFLAERTGGTYSTLKVQPAELEDSGVYFCASSGTGIEQFFGPGTRLTVL.

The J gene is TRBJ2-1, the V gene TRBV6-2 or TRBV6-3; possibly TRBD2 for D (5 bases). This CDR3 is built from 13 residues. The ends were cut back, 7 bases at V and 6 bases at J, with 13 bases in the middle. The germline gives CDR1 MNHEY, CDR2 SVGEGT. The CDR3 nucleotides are TGTGCCAGCACCCCTTCCCGGGGCAATGAGCAGTTCTTC. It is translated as CASTPSRGNEQFF.

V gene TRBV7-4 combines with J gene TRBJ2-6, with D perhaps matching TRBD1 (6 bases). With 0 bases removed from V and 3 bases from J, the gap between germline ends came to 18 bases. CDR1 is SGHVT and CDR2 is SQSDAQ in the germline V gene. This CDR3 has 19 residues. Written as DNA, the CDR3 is TGTGCCAGCAGCTTAGCGAGAAGGACAGACCAGGTTGGGGCCAACGTCCTGACTTTC. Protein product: CASSLARRTDQVGANVLTF.

For the CDR3, the DNA is TGTGCCAGCAGTTCCCGTCCGGGACATCTCTACGAGCAGTACGTC. Translating it yields CASSSRPGHLYEQYV. The chain is built from TRBV7-6 and TRBJ2-7, with D perhaps matching TRBD1 (6 bases). The CDR3 contains 15 residues. Germline lookup yields CDR1 SGHVS and CDR2 FNYEAQ. Deletions cut 6 bases from V and 3 bases from J, with 18 bases between.

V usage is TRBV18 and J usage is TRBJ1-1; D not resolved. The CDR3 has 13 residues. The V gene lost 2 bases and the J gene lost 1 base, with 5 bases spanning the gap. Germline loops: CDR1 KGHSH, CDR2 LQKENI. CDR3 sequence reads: CASSPVPNTEAFF. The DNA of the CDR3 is TGTGCCAGCTCACCAGTCCCGAACACTGAAGCTTTCTTT.

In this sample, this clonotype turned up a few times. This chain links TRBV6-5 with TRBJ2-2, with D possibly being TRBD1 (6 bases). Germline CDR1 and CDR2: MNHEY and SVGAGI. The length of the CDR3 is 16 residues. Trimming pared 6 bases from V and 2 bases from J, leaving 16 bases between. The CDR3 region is CASSSFDRSNTGELFF. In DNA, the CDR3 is TGTGCCAGCAGCTCTTTCGACAGGTCCAACACCGGGGAGCTGTTTTTT.

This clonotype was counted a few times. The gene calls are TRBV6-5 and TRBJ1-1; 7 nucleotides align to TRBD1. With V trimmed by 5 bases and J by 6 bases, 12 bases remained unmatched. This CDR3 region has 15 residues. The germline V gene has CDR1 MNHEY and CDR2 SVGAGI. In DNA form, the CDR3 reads TGTGCCAGCAGTGACCCCGACAGGGCCCCGGCTGAAGCTTTCTTT. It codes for CASSDPDRAPAEAFF.

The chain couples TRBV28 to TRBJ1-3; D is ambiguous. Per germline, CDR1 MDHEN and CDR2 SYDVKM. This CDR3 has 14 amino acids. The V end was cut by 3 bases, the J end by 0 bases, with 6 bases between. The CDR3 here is CASSFWLSGNTIYF. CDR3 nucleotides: TGTGCCAGCAGTTTTTGGCTCTCTGGAAACACCATATATTTT.